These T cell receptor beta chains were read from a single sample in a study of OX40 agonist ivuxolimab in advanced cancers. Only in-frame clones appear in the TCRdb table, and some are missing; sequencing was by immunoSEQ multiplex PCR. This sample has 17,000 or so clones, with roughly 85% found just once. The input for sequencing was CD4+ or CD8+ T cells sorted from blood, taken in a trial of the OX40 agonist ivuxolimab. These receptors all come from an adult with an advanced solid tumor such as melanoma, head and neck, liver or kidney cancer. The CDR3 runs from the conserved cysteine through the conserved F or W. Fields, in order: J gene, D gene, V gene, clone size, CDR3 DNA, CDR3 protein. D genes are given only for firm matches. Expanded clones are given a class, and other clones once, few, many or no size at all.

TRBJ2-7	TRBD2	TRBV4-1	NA	TGCGCCAGCAGCCCCCTCCCGGGAGGGACCTACGAGCAGTACTTC	CASSPLPGGTYEQYF
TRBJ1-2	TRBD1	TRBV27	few	TGTGCCAGCAGTCCACTCGGACAGGGGGCCAACTATGGCTACACCTTC	CASSPLGQGANYGYTF
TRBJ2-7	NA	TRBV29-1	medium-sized	TGCAGCGTTGAAAAGGGGGACCAAAGCTCCTACGAGCAGTACTTC	CSVEKGDQSSYEQYF
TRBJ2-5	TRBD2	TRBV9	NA	TGTGCCAGCAGCGGCACCCTGCGGGGGGGGACCCAGTACTTC	CASSGTLRGGTQYF
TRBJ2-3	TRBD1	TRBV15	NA	TGTGCCACCAGCGGACGGGACAGGGGCACAGATACGCAGTATTTT	CATSGRDRGTDTQYF
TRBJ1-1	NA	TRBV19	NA	TGTGCCAGTAGTATAGCGGGGACACCCAACACTGAAGCTTTCTTT	CASSIAGTPNTEAFF
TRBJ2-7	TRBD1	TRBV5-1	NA	TGCGCCAGCAGCTTGGGACAGGGGGCCGTATACGAGCAGTACTTC	CASSLGQGAVYEQYF
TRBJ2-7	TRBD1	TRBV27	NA	TGTGCCAGCAGTTACCGGGGACAGGGCCAGCAGTACTTC	CASSYRGQGQQYF
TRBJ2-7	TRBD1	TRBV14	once	TGTGCCAGCAACCAAGAGGGACAGGGTCTTCTCAGCGAGCAGTACTTC	CASNQEGQGLLSEQYF
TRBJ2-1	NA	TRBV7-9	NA	TGTGCCAGCAGCTTAGGCTCTTCCTCCCCCTACAATGAGCAGTTCTTC	CASSLGSSSPYNEQFF
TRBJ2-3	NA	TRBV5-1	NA	TGCGCCAGCAGCTTGGCCCCCAGGGAAACAGATACGCAGTATTTT	CASSLAPRETDTQYF
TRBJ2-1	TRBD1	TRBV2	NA	TGTGCCAGGCCGGGACAGGGGTACAATGAGCAGTTCTTC	CARPGQGYNEQFF
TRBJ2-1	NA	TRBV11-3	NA	TGTGCCAGCAGCCTCAGGGGAGGAAGCAATGAGCAGTTCTTC	CASSLRGGSNEQFF
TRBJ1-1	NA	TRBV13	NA	TGTGCCAGCACTCTAGGGAGGTCTGAAGCTTTCTTT	CASTLGRSEAFF
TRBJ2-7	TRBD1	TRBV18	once	TGTGCCAGCTCACCAGGGAGGGGGACAGGGCCTCTCGACTACGAGCAGTACTTC	CASSPGRGTGPLDYEQYF
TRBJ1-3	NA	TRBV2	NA	TGTGCCAGCAGTGAGGGGAGACAGTTCCTCTCTGGAAACACCATATATTTT	CASSEGRQFLSGNTIYF
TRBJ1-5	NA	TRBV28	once	TGTGCCAGCAGTCCTCTAGAGGGGTACCATCAGCCCCAGCATTTT	CASSPLEGYHQPQHF
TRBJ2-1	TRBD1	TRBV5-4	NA	TGTGCCAGCAGCCTCGGACAGGGGGCGGGTCTGAGATACAATGAGCAGTTCTTC	CASSLGQGAGLRYNEQFF
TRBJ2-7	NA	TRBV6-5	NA	TGTGCCAGCAGTTATCGGAGGGGTGTTGACGAGCAGTACTTC	CASSYRRGVDEQYF
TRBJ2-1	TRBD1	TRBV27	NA	TGTGCCAGCAGTTTATCCGGGACAGGGACCTACAATGAGCAGTTCTTC	CASSLSGTGTYNEQFF
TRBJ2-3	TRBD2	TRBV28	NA	TGTGCCAGCAGCTGGGGACTAGCGGAGATCACAGATACGCAGTATTTT	CASSWGLAEITDTQYF
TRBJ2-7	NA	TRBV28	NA	TGTGCCATCCTGGAGCTAGCTAGCTACGAGCAGTACTTC	CAILELASYEQYF
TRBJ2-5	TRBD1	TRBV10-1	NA	TGCGCCTGGACAGGGGCGGACGAGACCCAGTACTTC	CAWTGADETQYF
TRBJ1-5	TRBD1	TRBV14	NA	TGTGCCAGCAGCCTAACTCCGACAGGGCCCCAATGTTATAGCAATCAGCCCCAGCATTTT	CASSLTPTGPQCYSNQPQHF
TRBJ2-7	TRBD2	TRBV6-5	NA	TGTGCCAGCAATCCTCGCGGGAGCTCCTACGAGCAGTACTTC	CASNPRGSSYEQYF
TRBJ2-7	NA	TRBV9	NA	TGTGCCAGCAGCTCCAGTGTGGCTAGCTACGAGCAGTACTTC	CASSSSVASYEQYF
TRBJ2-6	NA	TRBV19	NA	TGTGCCAGTAGTATAGTGGGGTCCTCTGGGGCCAACGTCCTGACTTTC	CASSIVGSSGANVLTF
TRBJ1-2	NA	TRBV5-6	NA	TGTGCCAGCAGCACACAGGGTCTTTATGGCTACACCTTC	CASSTQGLYGYTF
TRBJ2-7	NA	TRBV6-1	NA	TGTGCCAGCAGTGAAGAGGAACACCTAGAGCAGTACTTC	CASSEEEHLEQYF
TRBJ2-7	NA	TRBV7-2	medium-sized	TGTGCCAGCAGCTTTGGATCGTGGGTGGAGCAGTACTTC	CASSFGSWVEQYF
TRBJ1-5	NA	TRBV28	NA	TGTGCCAGCAGCGACGACAGATATCAGCCCCAGCATTTT	CASSDDRYQPQHF
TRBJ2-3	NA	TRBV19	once	TGTGCCAGTAGTATATCGGTTGGCTATCCAGATACGCAGTATTTT	CASSISVGYPDTQYF
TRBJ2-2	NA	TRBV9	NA	TGTGCCAGCAGCGTATTCGGTCTAACAAACACCGGGGAGCTGTTTTTT	CASSVFGLTNTGELFF
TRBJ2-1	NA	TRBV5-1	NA	TGCGCCAGCAGCTTGGGGGCTCAGGAGCAGTTCTTC	CASSLGAQEQFF
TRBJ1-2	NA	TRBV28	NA	TGTGCCAGCAGTTTCCTCCGTGACACCGCCACCTATGGCTACACCTTC	CASSFLRDTATYGYTF
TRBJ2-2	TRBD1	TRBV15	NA	TGTGCCACCAGCACCCTTCAGGGACAGGGGGCTTCCACCGGGGAGCTGTTTTTT	CATSTLQGQGASTGELFF
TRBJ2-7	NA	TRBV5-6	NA	TGTGCCAGCAGCTTGGGACTCGGCGAGCAGTACTTC	CASSLGLGEQYF
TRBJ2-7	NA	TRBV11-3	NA	TGTGCCAGCAGCCCTACAGGACCGCGTTTTGAGCAGTACTTC	CASSPTGPRFEQYF
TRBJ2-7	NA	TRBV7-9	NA	TGTGCCAGCAGCTCCAAGGACGAGCAGTACTTC	CASSSKDEQYF
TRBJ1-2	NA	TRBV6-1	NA	TGTGCCAGCAGTGACACGCCACAGGCTCTCTATGGCTACACCTTC	CASSDTPQALYGYTF
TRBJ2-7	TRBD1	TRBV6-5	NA	TGTGCCAGCACCCCGGGACAGGGGTTACCCTACGAGCAGTACTTC	CASTPGQGLPYEQYF
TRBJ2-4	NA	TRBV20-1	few	TGCAGTGCTAGAGATCGAAACATTCAGTACTTC	CSARDRNIQYF
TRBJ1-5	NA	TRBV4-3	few	TGCGCCAGCAGCTTGTATAGCAATCAGCCCCAGCATTTT	CASSLYSNQPQHF
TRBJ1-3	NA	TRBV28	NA	TGTGCCAGCAGTTTAAGGGCAGGTGGTGGAAACACCATATATTTT	CASSLRAGGGNTIYF
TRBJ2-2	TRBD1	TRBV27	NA	TGTGCCAGCAGTTTAGCAGGGGGCACCGGGGAGCTGTTTTTT	CASSLAGGTGELFF
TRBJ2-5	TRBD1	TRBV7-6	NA	TGTGCCAGCAGCTTAATCCGGGACAGCCAAGAGACCCAGTACTTC	CASSLIRDSQETQYF
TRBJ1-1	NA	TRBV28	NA	TGTGCCAGCACCCTAGTGGGGAACCAGAACACTGAAGCTTTCTTT	CASTLVGNQNTEAFF
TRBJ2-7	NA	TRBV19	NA	TGTGCCAGTAGTTCCTTCTTAAGTTACGAGCAGTACTTC	CASSSFLSYEQYF
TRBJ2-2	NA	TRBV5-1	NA	TGCGCCAGCAGCTCGTCAGGGGGGTCGACCGGGGAGCTGTTTTTT	CASSSSGGSTGELFF
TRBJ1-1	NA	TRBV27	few	TGTGCCATCACCTATACGGGGTTTCCCCATCTCCAGAACACTGAAGCTTTCTTT	CAITYTGFPHLQNTEAFF
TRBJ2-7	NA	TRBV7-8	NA	TGTGCCAGCAGCTTAGAGTACGAGCAGTACTTC	CASSLEYEQYF
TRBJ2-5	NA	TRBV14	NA	TGTGCCAGCAGCCAAGCTAACCTCCAAGAGACCCAGTACTTC	CASSQANLQETQYF
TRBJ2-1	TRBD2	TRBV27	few	TGTGCCAGCAGTTTATCGCTAGCGGGAGCCTACAATGAGCAGTTCTTC	CASSLSLAGAYNEQFF
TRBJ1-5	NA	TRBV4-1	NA	TGCGCCAGCAGCCAAACCTCCCAGGGAGGGCAGCCCCAGCATTTT	CASSQTSQGGQPQHF
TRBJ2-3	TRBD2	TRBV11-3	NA	TGTGCCAGCAGCTCCGACCCCCGACTAGCGGGAAAGAAAGATACGCAGTATTTT	CASSSDPRLAGKKDTQYF
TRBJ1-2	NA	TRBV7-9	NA	TGTGCCAGCAGCTTACCACAGGGCAATGCGGACTATGGCTACACCTTC	CASSLPQGNADYGYTF
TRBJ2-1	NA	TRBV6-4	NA	TGTGCCAGCAGTGCTGAGACTTACAATGAGCAGTTCTTC	CASSAETYNEQFF
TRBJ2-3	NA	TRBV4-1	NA	TGCGCCAGCAGCCAAGTCGACGGGTTGGGAGATACGCAGTATTTT	CASSQVDGLGDTQYF
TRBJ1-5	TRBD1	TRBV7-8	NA	TGTGCCAGCAGCTTAGCGCACAGGGGGGGTTATCAGCCCCAGCATTTT	CASSLAHRGGYQPQHF
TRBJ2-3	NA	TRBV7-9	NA	TGTGCCAGCAGCTTTTTGGGGACGCAGTATTTT	CASSFLGTQYF